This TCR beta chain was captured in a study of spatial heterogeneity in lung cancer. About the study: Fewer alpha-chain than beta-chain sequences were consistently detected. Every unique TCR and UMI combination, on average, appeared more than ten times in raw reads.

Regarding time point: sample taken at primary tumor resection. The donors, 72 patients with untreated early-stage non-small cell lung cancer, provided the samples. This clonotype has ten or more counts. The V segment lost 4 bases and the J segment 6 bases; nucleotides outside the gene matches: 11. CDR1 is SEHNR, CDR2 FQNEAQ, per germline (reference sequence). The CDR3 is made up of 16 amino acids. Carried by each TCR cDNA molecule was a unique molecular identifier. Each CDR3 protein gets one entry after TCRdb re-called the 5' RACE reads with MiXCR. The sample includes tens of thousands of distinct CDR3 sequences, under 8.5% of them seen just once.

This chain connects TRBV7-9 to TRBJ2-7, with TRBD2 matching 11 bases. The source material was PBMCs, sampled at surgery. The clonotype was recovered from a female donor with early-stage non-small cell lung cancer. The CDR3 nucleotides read TGTGCCAGCAGCTGGAGTAGCGGGAGGGCCTCTGTCGAGCAGTACTTC. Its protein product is CASSWSSGRASVEQYF.